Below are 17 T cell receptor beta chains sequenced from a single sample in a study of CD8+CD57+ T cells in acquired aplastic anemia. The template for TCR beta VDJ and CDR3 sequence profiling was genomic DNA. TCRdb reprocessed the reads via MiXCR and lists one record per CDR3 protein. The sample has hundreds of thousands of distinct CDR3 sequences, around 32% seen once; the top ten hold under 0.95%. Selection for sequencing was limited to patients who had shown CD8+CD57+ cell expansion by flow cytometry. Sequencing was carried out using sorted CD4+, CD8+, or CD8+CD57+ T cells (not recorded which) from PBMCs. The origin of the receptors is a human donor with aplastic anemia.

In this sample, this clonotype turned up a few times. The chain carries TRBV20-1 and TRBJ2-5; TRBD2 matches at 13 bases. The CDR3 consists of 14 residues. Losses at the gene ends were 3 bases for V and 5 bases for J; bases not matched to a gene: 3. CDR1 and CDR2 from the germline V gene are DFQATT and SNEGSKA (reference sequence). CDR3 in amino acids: CSARGTSGTETQYF. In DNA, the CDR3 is TGCAGTGCTAGGGGGACTAGCGGGACTGAGACCCAGTACTTC.

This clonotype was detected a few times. CDR3 amino acids: CASRPGRSQSGNQPQHF. The CDR3 DNA is TGTGCCAGCAGACCAGGACGGAGCCAATCGGGCAATCAGCCCCAGCATTTT. The genes are TRBV27 and TRBJ1-5, with no clear D. V shed 6 bases and J shed 2 bases, with 20 bases lying between them. There are 17 residues in the CDR3. Germline assignment: CDR1 MNHEY and CDR2 SMNVEV (reference sequence).

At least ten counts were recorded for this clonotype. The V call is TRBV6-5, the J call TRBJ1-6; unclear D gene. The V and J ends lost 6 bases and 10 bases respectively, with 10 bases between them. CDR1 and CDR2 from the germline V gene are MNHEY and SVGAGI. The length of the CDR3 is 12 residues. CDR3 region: CASRNPNSPLHF. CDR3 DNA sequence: TGTGCCAGCAGAAATCCGAACTCACCCCTCCACTTT.

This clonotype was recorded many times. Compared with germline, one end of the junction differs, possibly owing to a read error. The chain's CDR3 is CASSLGQETQYF. The CDR3 DNA reads as TGTGCTAGCAGCTTGGGGCAGGAGACCCAGTACTTC. V and J are TRBV5-1 and TRBJ2-5; TRBD1 or TRBD2 may be the D gene (5 bases each). The CDR3 has 12 residues. CDR1 and CDR2 from the germline V gene are SGHRS and YFSETQ.

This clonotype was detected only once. Here the CDR3 reads CSARRSDTEAFF. As DNA, the CDR3 is TGCAGTGCTAGAAGGTCGGACACTGAAGCTTTCTTT. The chain couples TRBV20-1 to TRBJ1-1; D is uncertain. Per the germline V gene, CDR1 is DFQATT and CDR2 is SNEGSKA (reference sequence). The CDR3 extends over 12 amino acids. V was shortened by 2 bases and J by 3 bases, with 7 bases between the two germline ends.

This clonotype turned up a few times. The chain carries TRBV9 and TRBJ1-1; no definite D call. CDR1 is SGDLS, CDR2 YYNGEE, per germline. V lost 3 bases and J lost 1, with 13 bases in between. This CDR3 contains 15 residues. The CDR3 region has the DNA TGTGCCAGCAGCGCAAAACAGACTTCGAACACTGAAGCTTTCTTT. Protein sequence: CASSAKQTSNTEAFF.

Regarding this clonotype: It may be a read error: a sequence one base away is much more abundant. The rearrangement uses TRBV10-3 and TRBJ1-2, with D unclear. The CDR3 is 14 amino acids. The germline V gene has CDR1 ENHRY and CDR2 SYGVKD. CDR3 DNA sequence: TGTGCCAGCAGTTACGAGGGATGGTCGTCTGGCTACACCTTC. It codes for CASSYEGWSSGYTF.

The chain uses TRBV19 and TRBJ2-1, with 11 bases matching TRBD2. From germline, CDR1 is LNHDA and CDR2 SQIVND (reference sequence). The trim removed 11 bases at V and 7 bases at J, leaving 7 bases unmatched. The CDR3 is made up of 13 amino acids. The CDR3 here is CAWSSGRANEQFF. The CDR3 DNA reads TGTGCCTGGAGTAGCGGGAGGGCAAATGAGCAGTTCTTC.

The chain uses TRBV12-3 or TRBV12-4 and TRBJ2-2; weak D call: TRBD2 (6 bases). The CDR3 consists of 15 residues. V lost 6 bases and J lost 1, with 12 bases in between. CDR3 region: CASSARDLNTGELFF. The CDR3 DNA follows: TGTGCCAGCAGCGCCCGGGACTTGAACACCGGGGAGCTGTTTTTT.

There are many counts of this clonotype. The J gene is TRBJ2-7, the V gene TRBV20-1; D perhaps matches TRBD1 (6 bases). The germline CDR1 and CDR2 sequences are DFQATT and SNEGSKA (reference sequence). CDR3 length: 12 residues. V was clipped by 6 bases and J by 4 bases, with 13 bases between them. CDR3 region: CSATDRDYEQYF. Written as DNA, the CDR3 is TGCAGTGCCACGGACAGAGATTACGAGCAGTACTTC.

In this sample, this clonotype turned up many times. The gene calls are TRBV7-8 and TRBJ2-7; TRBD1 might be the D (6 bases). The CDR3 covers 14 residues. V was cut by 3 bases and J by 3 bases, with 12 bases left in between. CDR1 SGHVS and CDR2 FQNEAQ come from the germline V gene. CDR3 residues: CASSLSDSHYEQYF. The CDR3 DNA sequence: TGTGCCAGCAGCTTGTCGGACAGTCACTACGAGCAGTACTTC.

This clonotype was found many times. The CDR3 spells CASSVGNTLPQHF. The CDR3 nucleotides read TGTGCCAGCAGCGTAGGTAACACGCTGCCCCAGCATTTT. The chain uses TRBV9 and TRBJ1-5; D uncertain. V was clipped by 0 bases and J by 9 bases, with 10 bases between them. The CDR3 runs 13 residues. The germline CDR1 and CDR2 sequences are SGDLS and YYNGEE.

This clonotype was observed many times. The CDR3 bases are TGCAGCGTTCACAGGGGCCGGGGAACTGAAGCTTTCTTT. Residues: CSVHRGRGTEAFF. This rearrangement joins TRBV29-1 to TRBJ1-1; 7 bases agree with TRBD1. With V trimmed by 5 bases and J by 5 bases, 8 bases remained unmatched. CDR3 length equals 13 residues. The germline V gene encodes CDR1 SQVTM and CDR2 ANQGSEA.

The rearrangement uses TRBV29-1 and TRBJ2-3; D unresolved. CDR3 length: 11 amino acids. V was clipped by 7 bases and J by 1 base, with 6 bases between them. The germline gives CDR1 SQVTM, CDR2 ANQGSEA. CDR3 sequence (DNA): TGCAGCGCAGCTGGCACAGATACGCAGTATTTT. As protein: CSAAGTDTQYF.

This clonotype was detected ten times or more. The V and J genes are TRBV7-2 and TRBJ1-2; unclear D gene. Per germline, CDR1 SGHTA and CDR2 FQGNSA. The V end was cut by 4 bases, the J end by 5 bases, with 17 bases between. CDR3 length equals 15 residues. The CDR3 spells CASSYDSQAAYGYTF. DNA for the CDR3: TGTGCCAGCAGCTACGACTCTCAAGCAGCATATGGCTACACCTTC. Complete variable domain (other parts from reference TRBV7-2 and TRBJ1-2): GAGVSQSPSNKVTEKGKDVELRCDPISGHTALYWYRQSLGQGLEFLIYFQGNSAPDKSGLPSDRFSAERTGGSVSTLTIQRTQQEDSAVYLCASSYDSQAAYGYTFGSGTRLTVV.

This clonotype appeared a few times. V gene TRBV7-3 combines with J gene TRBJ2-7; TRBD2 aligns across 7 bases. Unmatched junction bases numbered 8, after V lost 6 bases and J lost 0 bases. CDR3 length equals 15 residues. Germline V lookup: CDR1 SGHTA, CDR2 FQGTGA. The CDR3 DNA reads TGTGCCAGCAGGAGAGCGGGATCCTCCTCCTACGAGCAGTACTTC. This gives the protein CASRRAGSSSYEQYF.

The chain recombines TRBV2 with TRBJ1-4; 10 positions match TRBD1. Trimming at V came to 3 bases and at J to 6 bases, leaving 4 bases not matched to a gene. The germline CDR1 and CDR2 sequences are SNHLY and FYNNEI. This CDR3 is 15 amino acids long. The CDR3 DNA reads TGTGCCAGCAGTGACAGGGACAGGGGCGATGAAAAACTGTTTTTT. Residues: CASSDRDRGDEKLFF.